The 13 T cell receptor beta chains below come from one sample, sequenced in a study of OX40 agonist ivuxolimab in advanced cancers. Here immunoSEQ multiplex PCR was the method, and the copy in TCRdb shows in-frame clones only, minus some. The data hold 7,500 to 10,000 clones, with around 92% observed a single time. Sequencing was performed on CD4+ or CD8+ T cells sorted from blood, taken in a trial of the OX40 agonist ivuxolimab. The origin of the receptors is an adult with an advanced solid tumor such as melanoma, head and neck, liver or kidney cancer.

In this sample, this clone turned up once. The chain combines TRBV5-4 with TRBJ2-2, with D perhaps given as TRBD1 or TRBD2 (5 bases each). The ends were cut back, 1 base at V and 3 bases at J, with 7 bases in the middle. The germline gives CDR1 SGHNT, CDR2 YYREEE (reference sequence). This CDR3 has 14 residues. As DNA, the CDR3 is TGTGCCAGCAGCTTGCGGGACGACACCGGGGAGCTGTTTTTT. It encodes CASSLRDDTGELFF.

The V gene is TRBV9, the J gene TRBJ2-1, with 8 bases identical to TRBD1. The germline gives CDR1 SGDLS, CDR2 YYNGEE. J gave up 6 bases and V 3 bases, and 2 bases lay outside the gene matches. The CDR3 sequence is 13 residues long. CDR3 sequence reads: CASSGTGFNEQFF. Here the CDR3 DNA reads TGTGCCAGCAGCGGGACAGGGTTCAATGAGCAGTTCTTC.

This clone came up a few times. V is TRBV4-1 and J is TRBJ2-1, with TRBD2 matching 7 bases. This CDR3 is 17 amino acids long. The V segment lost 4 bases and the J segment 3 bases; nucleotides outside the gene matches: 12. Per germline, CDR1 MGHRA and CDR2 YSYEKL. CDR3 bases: TGCGCCAGCAGCCGAACCTCTAGCGGAGAAAACTACAATGAGCAGTTCTTC. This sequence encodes CASSRTSSGENYNEQFF.

CDR3 amino acids: CASVGIQRPYEQYF. DNA of the CDR3: TGTGCCAGCGTGGGGATCCAGCGGCCCTACGAGCAGTACTTC. V and J are TRBV6-1 and TRBJ2-5; D perhaps matches TRBD2 (5 bases). The tail of the sequence fits TRBJ2-7 better, so the J call may be wrong. This CDR3 has 14 amino acids. The germline V gene encodes CDR1 MNHNS and CDR2 SASEGT.

The CDR3 bases are TGTGCCAGCAGTCAGCTCCAGGGGGCTGTGGACGAGCAGTACTTC. This encodes CASSQLQGAVDEQYF. V usage is TRBV27 and J usage is TRBJ2-5; 8 bases agree with TRBD1. The J call may be faulty, since TRBJ2-7 better matches the DNA end. The CDR3 contains 15 residues. CDR1 and CDR2 from the germline V gene are MNHEY and SMNVEV (reference sequence).

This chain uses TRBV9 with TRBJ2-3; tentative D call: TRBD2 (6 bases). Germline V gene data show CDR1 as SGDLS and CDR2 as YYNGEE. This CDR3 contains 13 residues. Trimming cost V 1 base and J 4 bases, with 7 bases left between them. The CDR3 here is CASSVTGADTQYF. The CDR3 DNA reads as TGTGCCAGCAGCGTAACGGGGGCAGATACGCAGTATTTT.

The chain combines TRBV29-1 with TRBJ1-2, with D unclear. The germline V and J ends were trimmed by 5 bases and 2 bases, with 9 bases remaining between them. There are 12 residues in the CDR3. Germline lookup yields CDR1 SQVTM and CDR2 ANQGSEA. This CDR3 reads CSVWARNYGYTF. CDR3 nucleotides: TGCAGCGTTTGGGCTAGGAACTATGGCTACACCTTC.

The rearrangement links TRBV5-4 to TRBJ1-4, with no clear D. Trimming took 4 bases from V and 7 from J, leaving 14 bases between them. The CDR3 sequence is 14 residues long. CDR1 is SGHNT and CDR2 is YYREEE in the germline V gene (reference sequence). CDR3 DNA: TGTGCCAGCAGCCGGGCCGGAGTGGGTGAAAAACTGTTTTTT. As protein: CASSRAGVGEKLFF.

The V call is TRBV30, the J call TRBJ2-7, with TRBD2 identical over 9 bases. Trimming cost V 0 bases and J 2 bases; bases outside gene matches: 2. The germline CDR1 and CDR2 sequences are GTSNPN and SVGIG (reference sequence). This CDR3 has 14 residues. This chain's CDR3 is CAWSVRLAAYEQYF. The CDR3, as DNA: TGTGCCTGGAGTGTAAGACTAGCGGCCTACGAGCAGTACTTC.

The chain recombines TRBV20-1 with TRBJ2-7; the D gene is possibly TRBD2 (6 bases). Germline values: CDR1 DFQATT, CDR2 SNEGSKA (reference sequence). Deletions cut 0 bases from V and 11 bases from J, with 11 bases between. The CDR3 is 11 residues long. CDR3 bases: TGCAGTGCTAGAGATAGGAGGGTCGAGTACTTC. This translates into CSARDRRVEYF.

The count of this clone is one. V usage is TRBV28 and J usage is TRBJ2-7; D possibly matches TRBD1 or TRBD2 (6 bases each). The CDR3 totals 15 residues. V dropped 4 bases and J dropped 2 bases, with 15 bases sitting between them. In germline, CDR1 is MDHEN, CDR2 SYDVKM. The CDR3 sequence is CASSSPPEGAYEQYF. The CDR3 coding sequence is TGTGCCAGCAGTTCCCCGCCGGAGGGGGCCTACGAGCAGTACTTC.

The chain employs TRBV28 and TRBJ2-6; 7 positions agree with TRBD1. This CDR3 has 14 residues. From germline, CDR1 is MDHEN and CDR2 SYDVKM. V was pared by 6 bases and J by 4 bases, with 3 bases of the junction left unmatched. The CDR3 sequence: CASSPGQGANVLTF. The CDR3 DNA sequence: TGTGCCAGCAGCCCGGGACAGGGGGCCAACGTCCTGACTTTC.

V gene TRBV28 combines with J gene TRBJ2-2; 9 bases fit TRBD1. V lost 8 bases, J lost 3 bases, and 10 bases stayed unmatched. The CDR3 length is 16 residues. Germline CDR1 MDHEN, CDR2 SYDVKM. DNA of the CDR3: TGTGCCAGCTTTGGGTCGGACAGGGGATACACCGGGGAGCTGTTTTTT. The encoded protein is CASFGSDRGYTGELFF.